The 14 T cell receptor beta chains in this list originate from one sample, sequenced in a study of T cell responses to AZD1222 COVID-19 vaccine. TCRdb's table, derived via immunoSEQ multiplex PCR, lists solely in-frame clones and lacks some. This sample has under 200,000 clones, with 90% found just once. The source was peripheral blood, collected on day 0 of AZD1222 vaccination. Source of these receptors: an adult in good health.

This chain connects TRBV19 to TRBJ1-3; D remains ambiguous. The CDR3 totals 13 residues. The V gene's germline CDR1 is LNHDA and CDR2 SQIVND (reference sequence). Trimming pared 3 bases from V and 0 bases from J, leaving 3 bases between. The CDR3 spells CASSMSSGNTIYF. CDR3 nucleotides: TGTGCCAGTAGTATGTCCTCTGGAAACACCATATATTTT. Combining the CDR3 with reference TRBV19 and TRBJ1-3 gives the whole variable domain DGGITQSPKYLFRKEGQNVTLSCEQNLNHDAMYWYRQDPGQGLRLIYYSQIVNDFQKGDIAEGYSVSREKKESFPLTVTSAQKNPTAFYLCASSMSSGNTIYFGEGSWLTVV.

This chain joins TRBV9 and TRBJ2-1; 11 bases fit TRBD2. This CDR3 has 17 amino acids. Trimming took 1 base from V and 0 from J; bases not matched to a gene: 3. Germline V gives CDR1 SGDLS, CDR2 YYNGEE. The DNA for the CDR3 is TGTGCCAGCAGCGTAATAGCGGGGGGGATCTCCTACAATGAGCAGTTCTTC. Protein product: CASSVIAGGISYNEQFF.

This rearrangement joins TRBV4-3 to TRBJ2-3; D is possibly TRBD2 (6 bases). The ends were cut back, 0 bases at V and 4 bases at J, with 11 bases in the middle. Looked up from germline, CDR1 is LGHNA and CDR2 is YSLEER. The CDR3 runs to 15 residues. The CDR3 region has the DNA TGCGCCAGCAGCCAAGATCCCGGGGAGGCAGATACGCAGTATTTT. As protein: CASSQDPGEADTQYF.

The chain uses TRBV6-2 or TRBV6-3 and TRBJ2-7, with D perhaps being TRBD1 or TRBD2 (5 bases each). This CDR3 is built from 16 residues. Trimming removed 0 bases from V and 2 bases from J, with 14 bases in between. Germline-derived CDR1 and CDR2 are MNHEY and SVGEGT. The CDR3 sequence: CASSYSRDLGTYEQYF. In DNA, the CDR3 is TGTGCCAGCAGTTACTCTAGGGACCTAGGCACCTACGAGCAGTACTTC.

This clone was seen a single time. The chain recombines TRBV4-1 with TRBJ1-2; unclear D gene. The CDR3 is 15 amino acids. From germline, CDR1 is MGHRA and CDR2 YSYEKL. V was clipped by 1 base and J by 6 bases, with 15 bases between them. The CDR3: CASSQVGGRRDGYTF. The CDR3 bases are TGCGCCAGCAGCCAAGTCGGTGGCCGTCGCGATGGCTACACCTTC.

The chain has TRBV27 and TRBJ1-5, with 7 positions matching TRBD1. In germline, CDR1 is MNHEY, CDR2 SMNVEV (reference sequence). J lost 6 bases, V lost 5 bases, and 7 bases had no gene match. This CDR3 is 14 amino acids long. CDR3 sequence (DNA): TGTGCCAGCAGTCGCGACAGGGTCGGTCAGCCCCAGCATTTT. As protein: CASSRDRVGQPQHF.

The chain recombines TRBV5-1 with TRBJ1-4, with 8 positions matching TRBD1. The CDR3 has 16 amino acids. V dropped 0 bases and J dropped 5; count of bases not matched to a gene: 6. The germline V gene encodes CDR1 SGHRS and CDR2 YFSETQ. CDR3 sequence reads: CASSLGLRQGNEKLFF. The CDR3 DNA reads TGCGCCAGCAGCTTGGGGCTTAGACAGGGGAATGAAAAACTGTTTTTT.

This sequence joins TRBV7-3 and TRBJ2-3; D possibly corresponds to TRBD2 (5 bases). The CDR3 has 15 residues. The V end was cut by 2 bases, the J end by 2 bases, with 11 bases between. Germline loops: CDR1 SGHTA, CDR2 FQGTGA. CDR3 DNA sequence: TGTGCCAGCAGCTTAGGAAGCGGTCTCACAGATACGCAGTATTTT. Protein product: CASSLGSGLTDTQYF.

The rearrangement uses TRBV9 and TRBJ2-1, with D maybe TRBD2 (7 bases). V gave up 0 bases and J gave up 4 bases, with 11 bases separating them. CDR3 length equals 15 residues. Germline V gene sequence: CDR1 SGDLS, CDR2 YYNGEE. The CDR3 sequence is CASSVGRGHYNEQFF. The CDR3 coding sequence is TGTGCCAGCAGCGTAGGGCGGGGGCATTACAATGAGCAGTTCTTC.

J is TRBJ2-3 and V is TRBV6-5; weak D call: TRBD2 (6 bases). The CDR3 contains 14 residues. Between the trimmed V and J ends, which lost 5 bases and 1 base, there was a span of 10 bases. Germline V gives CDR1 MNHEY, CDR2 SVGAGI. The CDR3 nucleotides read TGTGCCAGCAGTCCGGCGGGGCGCACAGATACGCAGTATTTT. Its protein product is CASSPAGRTDTQYF.

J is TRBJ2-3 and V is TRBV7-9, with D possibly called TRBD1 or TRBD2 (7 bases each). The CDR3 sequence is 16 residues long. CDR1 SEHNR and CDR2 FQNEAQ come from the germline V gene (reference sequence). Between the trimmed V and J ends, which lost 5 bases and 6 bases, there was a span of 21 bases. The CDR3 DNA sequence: TGTGCCAGCAGCGAGCGGGGAGGGGGCGCGGGGGATACGCAGTATTTT. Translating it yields CASSERGGGAGDTQYF. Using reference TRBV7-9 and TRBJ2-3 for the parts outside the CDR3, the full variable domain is DTGVSQNPRHKITKRGQNVTFRCDPISEHNRLYWYRQTLGQGPEFLTYFQNEAQLEKSRLLSDRFSAERPKGSFSTLEIQRTEQGDSAMYLCASSERGGGAGDTQYFGPGTRLTVL.

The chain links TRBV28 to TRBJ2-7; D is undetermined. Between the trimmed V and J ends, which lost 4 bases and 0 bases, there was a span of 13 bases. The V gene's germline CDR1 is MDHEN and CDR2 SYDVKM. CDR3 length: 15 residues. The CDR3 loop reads CASSSPALNSYEQYF. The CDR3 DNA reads TGTGCCAGCAGTTCCCCCGCGCTCAACTCCTACGAGCAGTACTTC.

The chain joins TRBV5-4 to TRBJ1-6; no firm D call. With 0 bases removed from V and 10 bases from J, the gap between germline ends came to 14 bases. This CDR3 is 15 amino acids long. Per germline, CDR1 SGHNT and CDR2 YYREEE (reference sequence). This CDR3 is CASSLGGPPESPLHF. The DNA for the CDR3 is TGTGCCAGCAGCTTGGGTGGACCCCCGGAATCACCCCTCCACTTT.

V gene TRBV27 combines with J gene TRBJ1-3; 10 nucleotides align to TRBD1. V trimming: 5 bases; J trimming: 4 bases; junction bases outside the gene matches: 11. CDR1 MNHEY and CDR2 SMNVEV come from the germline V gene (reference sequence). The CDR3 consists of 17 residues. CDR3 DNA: TGTGCCAGCAGTCCTCGGACAGGGGGAATGAGGGGAAACACCATATATTTT. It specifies CASSPRTGGMRGNTIYF.